The sequence of this T cell receptor (beta chain) was determined in a study of early T cells in non-severe SARS-CoV-2 infection. Study overall: Whole-blood bulk RNA, unsorted, was sequenced, and chains were unpaired.

V was clipped by 4 bases and J by 5 bases, with 9 bases between them. The CDR3 is made up of 12 amino acids. Germline lookup yields CDR1 LNHDA and CDR2 SQIVND (reference sequence). This clonotype was recorded many times. Its specificity is not known. Unique molecular identifiers tagged individual cDNA molecules. Each CDR3 protein gets one entry after TCRdb re-called the 5' RACE reads with MiXCR. The sample lists around 75,000 distinct CDR3 sequences; roughly 8.7% were seen once. Study conclusions and caveats: VDJdb matching favored anti-spike CD8 responses, missing private and CD4 specificities.

Sequencing used whole blood. This rearrangement joins TRBV19 to TRBJ2-7; TRBD1 is a possible D gene (6 bases). The TCR originated in an adult who was a healthcare worker with PCR-confirmed SARS-CoV-2 infection or an uninfected control (not recorded which). The CDR3 DNA reads as TGTGCCAGTAGTACTCGACAGGACGAGCAGTACTTC. As protein: CASSTRQDEQYF.